These 7 T cell receptor beta chains came from one sample sequenced in a study of cytomegalovirus exposure and HLA in healthy donors. PCR employed 60 Vbeta and 13 Jbeta primers. The data were produced by immunoSEQ multiplex PCR, yet TCRdb's version contains in-frame clones alone and is incomplete. The sample includes about 210,000 clones, roughly 85% seen only once; the top ten take less than 2%. Sequencing was performed on PBMCs. The receptors shown here come from a male donor in good health and CMV-seronegative.

This rearrangement joins TRBV7-9 to TRBJ2-5; D unresolved. The J call may be in error: the DNA end matches TRBJ2-7 better. CDR3 length: 12 amino acids. Per germline, CDR1 SEHNR and CDR2 FQNEAQ (reference sequence). The CDR3 nucleotides are TGTGCCAGCAGCTTAGGATCTTACGAGCAGTACTTC. It codes for CASSLGSYEQYF.

The chain uses TRBV7-2 and TRBJ1-2, with D tentatively TRBD1 (5 bases). Germline V CDR1 and CDR2: SGHTA, FQGNSA. Trimming removed 0 bases at V and 4 bases at J, with 15 bases between. This CDR3 comprises 16 residues. The CDR3 sequence: CASSLATAGRTYGYTF. The CDR3, as DNA: TGTGCCAGCAGCTTAGCAACGGCAGGGCGGACCTATGGCTACACCTTC.

The rearrangement uses TRBV27 and TRBJ1-1; 9 bases are a match to TRBD1. Germline V gene data show CDR1 as MNHEY and CDR2 as SMNVEV (reference sequence). J was trimmed by 4 bases and V by 7 bases; bases with no gene match: 7. The CDR3 extends over 14 amino acids. The CDR3 protein is CASTKTGGGTEAFF. The CDR3 nucleotides read TGTGCCAGCACAAAGACAGGGGGTGGCACTGAAGCTTTCTTT.

This clone was counted only a few times. The CDR3, as DNA: TGCACCAGCAGCCCGGGTCCCCCCGGCACTGAAGCTTTCTTT. Protein: CTSSPGPPGTEAFF. The rearrangement links TRBV1 to TRBJ1-1. TRBV1 is assigned pseudogene status. This CDR3 region has 14 residues.

This chain uses TRBV4-3 with TRBJ1-1, with unresolved D. CDR1 LGHNA and CDR2 YSLEER come from the germline V gene. Trimming pared 0 bases from V and 4 bases from J, leaving 12 bases between. This CDR3 comprises 15 residues. This CDR3 is CASSQDGIRGTEAFF. In DNA, the CDR3 is TGCGCCAGCAGCCAAGACGGGATTCGAGGCACTGAAGCTTTCTTT.

This clone was recorded a few times. CDR3 nucleotides: TGCGCCAGCAGCCAAAAGAGGGAGACAGGGCACTACGAGCAGTACTTC. It translates to CASSQKRETGHYEQYF. The V call is TRBV4-1, the J call TRBJ2-7, with TRBD1 identical over 7 bases. J gave up 3 bases and V 2 bases, and 10 bases lay outside the gene matches. Germline V gene lookup returns CDR1 MGHRA and CDR2 YSYEKL. The CDR3 totals 16 residues.

The CDR3 DNA reads TGTGCCACCCACCAGCAGGCCTCTGGAAACACCATATATTTT. It translates to CATHQQASGNTIYF. The chain employs TRBV5-4 and TRBJ1-3, with no clear D. V gave up 9 bases and J gave up 0 bases, with 13 bases separating them. The CDR3 has 14 residues. Germline V gene lookup returns CDR1 SGHNT and CDR2 YYREEE (reference sequence).